Presented here are 14 T cell receptor beta chains from one specimen sequenced in a study of T cell responses to AZD1222 COVID-19 vaccine. Profiling relied on immunoSEQ multiplex PCR, and the TCRdb table lists in-frame clones only, not all of them. Seen here are roughly 200,000 clones, more than 85% observed once, and the top ten hold nearly 3.5%. Sample: peripheral blood, taken 28 days after the second AZD1222 dose. Every receptor here comes from an adult who received the AZD1222 COVID-19 vaccine.

Comments on this clone: This same CDR3 is encoded by further DNA sequences in the sample. The genes are TRBV28 and TRBJ1-2; possible D gene TRBD1, 5 bases. This CDR3 has 12 residues. Trimming removed 6 bases at V and 4 bases at J, with 9 bases between. Germline V gene lookup returns CDR1 MDHEN and CDR2 SYDVKM. The DNA for the CDR3 is TGTGCCAGCAGCCTTGACAGCTATGGCTACACCTTC. This sequence encodes CASSLDSYGYTF.

The rearrangement links TRBV30 to TRBJ2-1; no reliable D call. V shed 2 bases and J shed 6 bases, with 11 bases lying between them. Germline V CDR1 and CDR2: GTSNPN, SVGIG (reference sequence). The CDR3 length is 13 residues. The CDR3 reads CAWSNLKGNEQFF. DNA of the CDR3: TGTGCCTGGAGTAATTTGAAGGGCAATGAGCAGTTCTTC.

This chain links TRBV18 with TRBJ2-1; 7 bases map to TRBD2. Germline V gives CDR1 KGHSH, CDR2 LQKENI. V trimming: 1 base; J trimming: 0 bases; junction bases outside the gene matches: 9. This CDR3 spans 18 amino acids. Written as DNA, the CDR3 is TGTGCCAGCTCACCACGGGGTCTAGCGGAAGCCTCCTACAATGAGCAGTTCTTC. It is translated as CASSPRGLAEASYNEQFF.

J is TRBJ1-3 and V is TRBV6-5, with unresolved D. Trimming took off 8 bases at V and 0 bases at J, with 8 bases between the two ends. Germline V gene data show CDR1 as MNHEY and CDR2 as SVGAGI. The CDR3 length is 13 residues. The DNA for the CDR3 is TGTGCCAGCGTAGATAGCTCTGGAAACACCATATATTTT. Protein sequence: CASVDSSGNTIYF.

V and J are TRBV9 and TRBJ1-5; a possible D gene is TRBD1 (5 bases). Trimming removed 4 bases at V and 5 bases at J, with 13 bases between. The germline gives CDR1 SGDLS, CDR2 YYNGEE. CDR3 length: 14 amino acids. CDR3 DNA sequence: TGTGCCAGCAGCAGGGTCGGGGGTTATCAGCCCCAGCATTTT. It translates to CASSRVGGYQPQHF.

This rearrangement joins TRBV11-3 to TRBJ2-5; TRBD2 matches 7 bases. From germline, CDR1 is SGHNT and CDR2 YENEEA. The CDR3 sequence is 14 residues long. The J segment lost 3 bases and the V segment lost 3 bases, leaving 4 bases of the junction unmatched. The CDR3 is CASSFGTTEETQYF. DNA of the CDR3: TGTGCCAGCAGCTTTGGGACTACAGAAGAGACCCAGTACTTC. The full variable domain, in which reference TRBV11-3 and TRBJ2-5 provide the parts outside the CDR3, is EAGVVQSPRYKIIEKKQPVAFWCNPISGHNTLYWYLQNLGQGPELLIRYENEEAVDDSQLPKDRFSAERLKGVDSTLKIQPAELGDSAVYLCASSFGTTEETQYFGPGTRLLVL.

CDR3 amino acids: CASGLSRESLKQYF. The CDR3 region has the DNA TGTGCTAGTGGTTTGTCACGTGAGTCCCTTAAGCAGTATTTT. The rearrangement uses TRBV12-5 and TRBJ2-3, with D hard to call. The CDR3 has 14 residues. Germline V CDR1 and CDR2: LGHNT, FRNRAP. Trimming took off 2 bases at V and 11 bases at J, with 17 bases between the two ends.

The chain combines TRBV5-4 with TRBJ1-6; no clear D. The germline V gene encodes CDR1 SGHNT and CDR2 YYREEE (reference sequence). Trimming pared 4 bases from V and 6 bases from J, leaving 20 bases between. The CDR3 sequence is 17 residues long. CDR3 DNA sequence: TGTGCCAGCAGCATTCGGACCGCGGTCGGTGGTAATTCACCCCTCCACTTT. Residues: CASSIRTAVGGNSPLHF.

This chain uses TRBV28 with TRBJ1-1, with a possible D match to TRBD1 (5 bases). The CDR3 length is 14 residues. V was cut by 1 base and J by 6 bases, with 12 bases left in between. Germline CDR1 reads MDHEN; CDR2 reads SYDVKM. The CDR3 loop is CASSLLGDRAEAFF. DNA for the CDR3: TGTGCCAGCAGTTTATTGGGGGATCGGGCTGAAGCTTTCTTT.

This clone was seen only once. The chain couples TRBV5-1 to TRBJ1-2; D is ambiguous. Trimming shortened V by 10 bases and J by 5 bases, and 21 bases separated the two germline ends. Germline CDR1 and CDR2: SGHRS and YFSETQ. The CDR3 is 14 residues long. The CDR3 protein is CASAVGRSPYGYTF. The CDR3 nucleotides are TGCGCCTCCGCCGTGGGCAGGAGCCCTTATGGCTACACCTTC.

J is TRBJ1-2 and V is TRBV27, with D maybe TRBD1 (6 bases). Germline CDR1 is MNHEY and CDR2 is SMNVEV (reference sequence). This CDR3 is 13 amino acids long. V was pared by 4 bases and J by 8 bases, with 14 bases between. The CDR3: CASSSTGIGGYTF. The DNA for the CDR3 is TGTGCCAGCAGTTCAACAGGGATTGGAGGCTACACCTTC.

The table lists this clone with a count of one. The rearrangement uses TRBV2 and TRBJ1-6; unclear D gene. There are 16 residues in the CDR3. Per the germline V gene, CDR1 is SNHLY and CDR2 is FYNNEI. V lost 3 bases, J lost 7 bases, and 16 bases lay in between. CDR3 sequence (DNA): TGTGCCAGCAGTGACGCCTCGTTTTACCCCAATTCACCCCTCCACTTT. Protein product: CASSDASFYPNSPLHF. Based on the CDR3 plus reference TRBV2 and TRBJ1-6, the full variable domain is EPEVTQTPSHQVTQMGQEVILRCVPISNHLYFYWYRQILGQKVEFLVSFYNNEISEKSEIFDDQFSVERPDGSNFTLKIRSTKLEDSAMYFCASSDASFYPNSPLHFGNGTRLTVT.

This clone was recorded only once. The V and J genes are TRBV5-8 and TRBJ2-7; D is undetermined. CDR1 and CDR2 (germline): SGHTS, YDEGEE. V was clipped by 0 bases and J by 3 bases, with 7 bases between them. The length of the CDR3 is 13 residues. Here the CDR3 DNA reads TGTGCCAGCAGCTTGGACGCCTTCTACGAGCAGTACTTC. Amino acid sequence: CASSLDAFYEQYF.

The chain couples TRBV28 to TRBJ2-2; TRBD2 agrees at 8 bases. CDR3 length: 16 amino acids. CDR1 MDHEN and CDR2 SYDVKM come from the germline V gene. V lost 3 bases to trimming and J lost 3 bases; unmatched junction nucleotides: 6. CDR3 in amino acids: CASSLSGRSDTGELFF. The CDR3 DNA reads as TGTGCCAGCAGTTTGAGCGGGAGAAGCGACACCGGGGAGCTGTTTTTT.